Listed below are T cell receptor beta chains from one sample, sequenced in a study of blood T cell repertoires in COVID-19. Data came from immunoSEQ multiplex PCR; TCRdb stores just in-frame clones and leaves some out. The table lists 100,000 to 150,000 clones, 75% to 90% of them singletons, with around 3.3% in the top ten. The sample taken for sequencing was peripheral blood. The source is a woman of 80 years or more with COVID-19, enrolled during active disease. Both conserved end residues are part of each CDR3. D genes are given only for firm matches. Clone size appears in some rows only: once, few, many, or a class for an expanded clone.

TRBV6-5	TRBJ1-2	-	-	CASSYDKSGYTF	TGTGCCAGCAGTTACGACAAATCCGGCTACACCTTC
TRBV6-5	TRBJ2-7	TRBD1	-	CASSYDRDSSYEQYF	TGTGCCAGCAGTTACGACCGGGACAGCTCCTACGAGCAGTACTTC
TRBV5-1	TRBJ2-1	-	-	CASSSASVSYNEQFF	TGCGCCAGCAGCTCCGCTAGCGTCTCCTACAATGAGCAGTTCTTC
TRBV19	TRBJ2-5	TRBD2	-	CASTRTSGSGKTQYF	TGTGCCAGTACCCGGACTAGCGGGAGTGGAAAGACCCAGTACTTC
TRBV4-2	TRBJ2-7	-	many	CASSPDQGSSYEQYF	TGTGCCAGCAGCCCAGACCAAGGGAGCTCCTACGAGCAGTACTTC
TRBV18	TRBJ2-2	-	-	CASSRRPRGTGELFF	TGTGCCAGCTCTCGACGGCCCCGAGGGACCGGGGAGCTGTTTTTT
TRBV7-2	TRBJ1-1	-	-	CASSLAGGNTEAFF	TGTGCCAGCAGCTTAGCCGGGGGGAACACTGAAGCTTTCTTT
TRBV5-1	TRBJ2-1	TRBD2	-	CASSLSGRAFDEQFF	TGCGCCAGCAGCCTTAGCGGGAGGGCCTTCGATGAGCAGTTCTTC
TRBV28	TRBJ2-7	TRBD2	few	CASSSGGLLAGGPDEQYF	TGTGCCAGCAGTTCCGGCGGGCTGCTAGCGGGAGGGCCTGACGAGCAGTACTTC
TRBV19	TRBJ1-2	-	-	CASTEPQGKGYGYTF	TGTGCCAGTACCGAACCTCAGGGCAAGGGCTATGGCTACACCTTC
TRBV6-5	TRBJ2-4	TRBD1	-	CASSLETGGGNIQYF	TGTGCCAGCAGTTTAGAGACAGGGGGAGGAAACATTCAGTACTTC
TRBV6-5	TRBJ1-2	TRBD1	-	CASSRDRSWGYTF	TGTGCCAGCAGTAGGGACAGGTCCTGGGGCTACACCTTC
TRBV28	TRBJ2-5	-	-	CASRRQAGTQYF	TGTGCCAGCAGACGACAGGCTGGGACCCAGTACTTC
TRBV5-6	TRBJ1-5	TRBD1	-	CASSFSTGTGNQPQHF	TGTGCCAGCAGCTTTTCAACCGGGACAGGGAATCAGCCCCAGCATTTT
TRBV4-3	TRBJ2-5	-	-	CASSREYQETQYF	TGCGCCAGCAGCCGGGAGTACCAAGAGACCCAGTACTTC
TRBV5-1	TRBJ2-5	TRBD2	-	CASSLRGGSEETQYF	TGCGCCAGCAGCTTGCGCGGCGGGAGTGAGGAGACCCAGTACTTC
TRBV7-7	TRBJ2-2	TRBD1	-	CASSPTSGTGDTGELFF	TGTGCTAGCAGCCCGACGTCCGGGACAGGAGACACCGGGGAGCTGTTTTTT
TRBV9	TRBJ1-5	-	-	CASSVGMSDQPQHF	TGTGCCAGCAGCGTAGGTATGAGTGATCAGCCCCAGCATTTT
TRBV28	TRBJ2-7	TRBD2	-	CASSWLTSGRYEQYF	TGTGCCAGCAGTTGGTTGACTAGCGGGAGGTACGAGCAGTACTTC
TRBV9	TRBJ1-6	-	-	CASSRTDLSNSPLHF	TGTGCCAGCAGCCGGACAGACCTATCTAATTCACCCCTCCACTTT
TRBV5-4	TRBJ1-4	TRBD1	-	CASSTGVPNEKLFF	TGTGCCAGCTCCACAGGGGTACCGAATGAAAAACTGTTTTTT
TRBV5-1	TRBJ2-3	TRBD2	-	CASSSGLLAGERTDTQYF	TGCGCCAGCAGCTCCGGTCTTTTAGCGGGAGAAAGGACAGATACGCAGTATTTT
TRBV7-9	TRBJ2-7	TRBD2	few	CASTLLAGDEQYF	TGTGCCAGCACCCTACTAGCGGGAGACGAGCAGTACTTC
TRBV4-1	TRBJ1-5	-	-	CASSRPEKQPQHF	TGCGCCAGCAGCCGGCCCGAAAAGCAGCCCCAGCATTTT
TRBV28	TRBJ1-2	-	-	CASRVPGQRPGYTF	TGTGCCAGCAGGGTACCGGGACAAAGACCTGGCTACACCTTC
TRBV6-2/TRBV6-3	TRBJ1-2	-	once	CASSSPDRSNYGYTF	TGTGCCAGCAGTTCCCCCGACAGATCTAACTATGGCTACACCTTC
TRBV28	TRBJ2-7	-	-	CASLGRENDWQYF	TGTGCCAGCCTGGGGCGGGAAAATGATTGGCAGTACTTC
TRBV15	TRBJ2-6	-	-	CATSRALSAGQLFGANVLTF	TGTGCCACCAGCAGAGCTCTTAGTGCGGGACAGCTTTTTGGGGCCAACGTCCTGACTTTC
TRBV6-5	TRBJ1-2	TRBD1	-	CASSSGTGLYGYTF	TGTGCCAGCAGTAGCGGGACAGGGTTATATGGCTACACCTTC
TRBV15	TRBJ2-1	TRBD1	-	CATSDADRVSNEQFF	TGTGCCACCAGCGATGCGGACAGGGTCTCCAATGAGCAGTTCTTC
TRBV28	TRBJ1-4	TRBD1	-	CASSQNKGAEKLFF	TGTGCCAGCAGTCAGAATAAGGGGGCCGAAAAACTGTTTTTT
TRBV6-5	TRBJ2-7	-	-	CASSRVDASYEQYF	TGTGCCAGCAGCCGGGTCGATGCCTCCTACGAGCAGTACTTC